This TCR beta chain was identified in a study of neurological immune-mediated disorders. V lost 5 bases, J lost 1 base, and 9 bases stayed unmatched. The CDR3 is made up of 16 amino acids. Per the germline V gene, CDR1 is SGHVS and CDR2 is FQNEAQ. Noted time point: technical triplicate 2. The cDNA was generated through 5'RACE incorporating 10-nucleotide random UMIs. TCRdb redid the calling of the 5' RACE reads with MiXCR, one entry per CDR3 protein. This repertoire shows roughly 57,000 distinct CDR3 sequences, less than 25% found once; its top ten account for about 5%. The chain couples TRBV7-8 to TRBJ2-3; the match to TRBD2 covers 7 bases. The origin of this receptor is a man aged 55 to 69 with HTLV-1-associated myelopathy (HAM/TSP). Sequenced material: PBMCs. The CDR3 sequence is CASSVLAGRGTDTQYF. The DNA for the CDR3 is TGTGCCAGCAGCGTTTTAGCGGGCCGGGGCACAGATACGCAGTATTTT.